This record covers a single T cell receptor (beta chain). What it binds is unknown. Assay: immunoSEQ multiplex PCR; the TCRdb copy retains only in-frame clones and omits some. The table shows some 14,000 clones, with approximately 84% occurring only once. The germline V gene encodes CDR1 SGHTA and CDR2 FQGNSA. Between the trimmed V and J ends, which lost 3 bases and 0 bases, there was a span of 15 bases. The CDR3 consists of 18 residues. This entry comes from a study of T cell clonotyping in hematopoietic cell transplantation. Whole-study results and caveats: At the given depth, recipient repertoires were over 95% de novo clonotypes. CD4 and CD8 repertoire contributions could not be separated without sorting. Higher Inverse Simpson Index values in graft donor and pretransplant recipient predicted broader posttransplant TCR diversity.

This material consisted of PBMCs, taken 100 days after allogeneic stem cell transplant. The sequence was obtained from a male patient in his fifties who had an allogeneic stem cell transplant from an unrelated donor, so T cells may come from the graft donor. Some clones in this sample may be carry-over from other donors' samples. The chain links TRBV7-2 to TRBJ2-6; D ambiguous. The CDR3 coding sequence is TGTGCCAGCAGCTTTCTCGGTGGCAGGCCCTCTGGGGCCAACGTCCTGACTTTC. Residues: CASSFLGGRPSGANVLTF. The variable domain in full, with the rest retrieved from reference TRBV7-2 and TRBJ2-6, is GAGVSQSPSNKVTEKGKDVELRCDPISGHTALYWYRQSLGQGLEFLIYFQGNSAPDKSGLPSDRFSAERTGGSVSTLTIQRTQQEDSAVYLCASSFLGGRPSGANVLTFGAGSRLTVL.